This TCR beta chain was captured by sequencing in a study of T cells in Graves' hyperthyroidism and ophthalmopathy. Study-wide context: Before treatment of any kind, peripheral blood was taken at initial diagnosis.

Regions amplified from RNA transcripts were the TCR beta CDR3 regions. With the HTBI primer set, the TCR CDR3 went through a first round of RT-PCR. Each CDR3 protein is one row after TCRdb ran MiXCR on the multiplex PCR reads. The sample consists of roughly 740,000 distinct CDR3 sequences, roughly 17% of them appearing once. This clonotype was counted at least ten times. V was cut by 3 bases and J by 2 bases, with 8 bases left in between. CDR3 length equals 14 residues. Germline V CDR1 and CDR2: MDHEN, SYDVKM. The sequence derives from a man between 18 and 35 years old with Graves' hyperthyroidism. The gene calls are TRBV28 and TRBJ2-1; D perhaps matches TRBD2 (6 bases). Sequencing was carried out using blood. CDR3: CASSFWEAYNEQFF. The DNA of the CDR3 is TGTGCCAGCAGTTTTTGGGAGGCCTACAATGAGCAGTTCTTC.